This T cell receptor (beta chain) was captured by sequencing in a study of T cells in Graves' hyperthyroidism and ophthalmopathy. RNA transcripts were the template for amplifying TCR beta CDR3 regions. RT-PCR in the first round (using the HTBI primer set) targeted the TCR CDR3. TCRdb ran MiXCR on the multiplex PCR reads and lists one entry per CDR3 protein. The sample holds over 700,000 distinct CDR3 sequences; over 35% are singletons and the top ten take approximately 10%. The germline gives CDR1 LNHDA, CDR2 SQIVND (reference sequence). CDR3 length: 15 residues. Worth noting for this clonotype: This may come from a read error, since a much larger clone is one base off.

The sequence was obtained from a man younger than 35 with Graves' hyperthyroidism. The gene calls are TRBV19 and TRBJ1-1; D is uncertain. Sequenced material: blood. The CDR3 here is CASSISSRANTEASF. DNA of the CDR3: TGTGCCAGTAGTATCTCAAGTAGGGCCAACACTGAAGCTTCCTTT.